These T cell receptor beta chains were read from a single sample in a study of CXCR3-negative and CXCR3-positive naive CD8 T cells. TCRdb reprocessed the 5' RACE reads and stores each CDR3 protein as one record, lacking DNA. This repertoire includes more than 45,000 distinct CDR3 sequences. Sequencing input: memory CD8+ T cells from blood. Source of these receptors: a human donor in good health. Some clones in this sample may be carry-over from other donors' samples. Each CDR3 is given with its conserved first and last residue. Fields, in order: V gene, J gene, clone size, CDR3 protein. Part of the rows lack a size; the others show once, few, many or a class for expanded clones.

TRBV6-4	TRBJ2-3	NA	CASSERGTSGTDTQYF
TRBV5-8	TRBJ2-5	NA	CASSLRGIETQYF
TRBV5-1	TRBJ2-1	NA	CASSLDGGARNEQFF
TRBV7-6	TRBJ2-7	NA	CASSLAPGQGQAYEQYF
TRBV28	TRBJ2-5	NA	CASSSPPAGRQETQYF
TRBV7-9	TRBJ2-7	NA	CASSSPHPYEQYF
TRBV14	TRBJ1-2	NA	CASSPKGQATNYGYTF
TRBV12-3/TRBV12-4	TRBJ2-7	NA	CASSLGQLPIHEQYF
TRBV5-1	TRBJ2-2	NA	CASSPIDRVATGELFF
TRBV4-3	TRBJ2-6	NA	CASSQGRGSGANVLTF
TRBV6-4	TRBJ2-2	medium-sized	CASSDTNTGELFF
TRBV7-6	TRBJ2-5	NA	CASSHASAQETQYF
TRBV29-1	TRBJ2-2	NA	CSVAARSVSTGELFF
TRBV5-5	TRBJ2-5	NA	CASSLLANQETQYF
TRBV7-9	TRBJ1-1	NA	CASSLETENTEAFF
TRBV4-3	TRBJ2-1	NA	CASSQGARYNEQFF
TRBV7-9	TRBJ2-5	NA	CASSLLPLLAGRETQYF
TRBV27	TRBJ2-2	NA	CATVAGGNTGELFF
TRBV29-1	TRBJ2-7	NA	CSVGDGYEQYF
TRBV27	TRBJ1-5	NA	CASAVEQDKTQHF
TRBV24-1	TRBJ2-3	NA	CATSDSGNTDTQYF
TRBV5-1	TRBJ2-2	NA	CASRNHDPNTGELFF
TRBV7-9	TRBJ2-1	NA	CASSYRGQDEQFF
TRBV5-6	TRBJ2-5	NA	CASSFEPSGGAGETQYF
TRBV6-5	TRBJ1-2	NA	CASSYLGGFYGYTF
TRBV29-1	TRBJ2-7	NA	CSVVGGDSSYEQYF
TRBV29-1	TRBJ2-5	NA	CSVEFMREGQTETQYF
TRBV19	TRBJ2-7	NA	CASSRQGAHEQYF
TRBV20-1	TRBJ1-2	NA	CSASGTGGSVGYTF